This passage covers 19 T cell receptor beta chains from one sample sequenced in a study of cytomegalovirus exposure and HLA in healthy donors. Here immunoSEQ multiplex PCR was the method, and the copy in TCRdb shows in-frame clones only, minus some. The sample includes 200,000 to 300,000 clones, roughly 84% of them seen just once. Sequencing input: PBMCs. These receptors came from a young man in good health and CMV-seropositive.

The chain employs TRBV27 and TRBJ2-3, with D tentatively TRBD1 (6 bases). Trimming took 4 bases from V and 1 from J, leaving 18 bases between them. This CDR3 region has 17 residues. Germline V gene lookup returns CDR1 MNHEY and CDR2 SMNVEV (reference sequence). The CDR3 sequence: CASSSHYRASGTDTQYF. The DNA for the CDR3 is TGTGCCAGCAGTTCCCACTACAGGGCTAGTGGCACAGATACGCAGTATTTT.

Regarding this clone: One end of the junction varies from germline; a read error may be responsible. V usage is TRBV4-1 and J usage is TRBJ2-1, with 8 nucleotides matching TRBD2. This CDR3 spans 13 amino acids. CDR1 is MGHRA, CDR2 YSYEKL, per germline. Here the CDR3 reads CASSQERGAKPVF. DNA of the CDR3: TGCGCCAGCAGCCAAGAGCGGGGGGCGAAACCTGTCTTC.

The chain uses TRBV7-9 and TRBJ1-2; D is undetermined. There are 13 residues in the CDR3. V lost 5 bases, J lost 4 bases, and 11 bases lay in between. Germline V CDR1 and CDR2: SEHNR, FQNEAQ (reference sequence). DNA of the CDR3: TGTGCCAGCAGCATAGGACCGTCCTATGGCTACACCTTC. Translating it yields CASSIGPSYGYTF.

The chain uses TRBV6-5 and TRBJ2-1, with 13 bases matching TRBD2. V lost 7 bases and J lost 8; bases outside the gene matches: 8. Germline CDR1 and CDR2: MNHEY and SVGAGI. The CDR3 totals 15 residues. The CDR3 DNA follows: TGTGCCAGCACTGCACTAGCGGGAGGGTTGCATGAGCAGTTCTTC. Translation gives CASTALAGGLHEQFF.

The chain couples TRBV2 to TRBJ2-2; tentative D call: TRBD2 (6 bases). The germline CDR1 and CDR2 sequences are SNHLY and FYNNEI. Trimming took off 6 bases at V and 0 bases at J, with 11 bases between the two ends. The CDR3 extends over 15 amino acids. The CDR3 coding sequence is TGTGCCAGCAGCGCGGGACCTGCGAACACCGGGGAGCTGTTTTTT. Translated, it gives CASSAGPANTGELFF.

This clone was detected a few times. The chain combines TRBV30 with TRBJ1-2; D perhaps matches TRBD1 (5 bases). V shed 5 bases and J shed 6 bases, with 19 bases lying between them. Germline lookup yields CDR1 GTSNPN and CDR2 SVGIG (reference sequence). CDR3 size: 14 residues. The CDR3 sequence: CAWLTVGQRNGYTF. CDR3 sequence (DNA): TGTGCCTGGCTTACCGTTGGACAAAGAAATGGCTACACCTTC.

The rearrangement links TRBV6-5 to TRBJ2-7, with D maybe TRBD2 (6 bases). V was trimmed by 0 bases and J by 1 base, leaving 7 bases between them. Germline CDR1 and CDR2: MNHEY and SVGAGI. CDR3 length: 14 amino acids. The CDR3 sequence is CASSYSRGSYEQYF. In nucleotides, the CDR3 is TGTGCCAGCAGTTACTCCCGGGGGTCCTACGAGCAGTACTTC.

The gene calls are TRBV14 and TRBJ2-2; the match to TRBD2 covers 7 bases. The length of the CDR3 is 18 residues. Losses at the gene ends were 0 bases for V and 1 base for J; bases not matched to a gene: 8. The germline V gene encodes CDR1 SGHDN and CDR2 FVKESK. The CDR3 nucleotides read TGTGCCAGCAGCCAAGATTGGTGGGAGGGCATGAACACCGGGGAGCTGTTTTTT. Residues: CASSQDWWEGMNTGELFF.

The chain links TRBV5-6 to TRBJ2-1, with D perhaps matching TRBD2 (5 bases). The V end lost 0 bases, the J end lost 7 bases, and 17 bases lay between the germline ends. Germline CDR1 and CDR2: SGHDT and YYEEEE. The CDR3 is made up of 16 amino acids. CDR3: CASSLDGLGSENEQFF. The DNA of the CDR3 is TGTGCCAGCAGCTTGGACGGGTTGGGGAGCGAAAATGAGCAGTTCTTC.

The CDR3 here is CAISRTSETDTQYF. The CDR3 DNA is TGTGCCATCAGCCGGACTAGCGAGACAGATACGCAGTATTTT. The V and J genes are TRBV10-3 and TRBJ2-3; 9 bases fit TRBD2. V shed 6 bases and J 3 bases; nucleotides not matched to a gene: 4. The CDR3 has 14 amino acids. Germline values: CDR1 ENHRY, CDR2 SYGVKD.

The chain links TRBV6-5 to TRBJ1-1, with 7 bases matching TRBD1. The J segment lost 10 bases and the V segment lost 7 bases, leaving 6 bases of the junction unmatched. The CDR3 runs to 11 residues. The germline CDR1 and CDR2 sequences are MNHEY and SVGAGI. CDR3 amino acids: CASTDRYSAFF. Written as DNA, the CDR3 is TGTGCCAGCACGGACAGGTATTCAGCTTTCTTT.

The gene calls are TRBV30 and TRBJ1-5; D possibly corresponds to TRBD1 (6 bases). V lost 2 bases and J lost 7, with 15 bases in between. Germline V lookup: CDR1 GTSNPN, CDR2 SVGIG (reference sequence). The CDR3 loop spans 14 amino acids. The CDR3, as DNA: TGTGCCTGGAGTCGACAGGACGGGTTCCAGCCCCAGCATTTT. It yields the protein CAWSRQDGFQPQHF. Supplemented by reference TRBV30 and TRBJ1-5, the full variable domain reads SQTIHQWPATLVQPVGSPLSLECTVEGTSNPNLYWYRQAAGRGLQLLFYSVGIGQISSEVPQNLSASRPQDRQFILSSKKLLLSDSGFYLCAWSRQDGFQPQHFGDGTRLSIL.

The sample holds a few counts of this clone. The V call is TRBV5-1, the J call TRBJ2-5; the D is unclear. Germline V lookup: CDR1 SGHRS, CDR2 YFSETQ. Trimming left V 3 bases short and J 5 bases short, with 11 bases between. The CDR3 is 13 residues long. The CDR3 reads CASSSGSGETQYF. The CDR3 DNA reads TGCGCCAGCAGCTCAGGAAGTGGGGAGACCCAGTACTTC. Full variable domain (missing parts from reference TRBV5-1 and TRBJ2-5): KAGVTQTPRYLIKTRGQQVTLSCSPISGHRSVSWYQQTPGQGLQFLFEYFSETQRNKGNFPGRFSGRQFSNSRSEMNVSTLELGDSALYLCASSSGSGETQYFGPGTRLLVL.

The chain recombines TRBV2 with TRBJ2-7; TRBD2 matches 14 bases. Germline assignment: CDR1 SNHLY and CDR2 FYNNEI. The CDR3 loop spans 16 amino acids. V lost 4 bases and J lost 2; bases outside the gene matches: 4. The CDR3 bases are TGTGCCAGCAGTGTTTCGACTAGCGGGAGGGCCTACGAGCAGTACTTC. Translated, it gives CASSVSTSGRAYEQYF.

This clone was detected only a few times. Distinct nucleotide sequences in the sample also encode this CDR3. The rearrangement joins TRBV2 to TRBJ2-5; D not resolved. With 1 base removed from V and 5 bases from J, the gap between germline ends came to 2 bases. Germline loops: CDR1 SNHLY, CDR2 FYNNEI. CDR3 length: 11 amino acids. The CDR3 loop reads CASSEEETQYF. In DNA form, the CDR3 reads TGTGCCAGCAGTGAAGAGGAGACCCAGTACTTC.

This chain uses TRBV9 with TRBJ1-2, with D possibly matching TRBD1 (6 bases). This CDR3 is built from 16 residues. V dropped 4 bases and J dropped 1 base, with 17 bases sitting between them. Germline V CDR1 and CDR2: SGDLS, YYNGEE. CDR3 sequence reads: CASSPGGAEFNYGYTF. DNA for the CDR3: TGTGCCAGCAGCCCGGGGGGGGCTGAATTTAACTATGGCTACACCTTC.

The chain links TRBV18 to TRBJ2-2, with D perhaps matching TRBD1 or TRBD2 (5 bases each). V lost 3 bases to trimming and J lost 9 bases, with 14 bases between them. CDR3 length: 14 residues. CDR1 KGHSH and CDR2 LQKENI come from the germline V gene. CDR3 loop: CASSPGIGDRELFF. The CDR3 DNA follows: TGTGCCAGCTCACCCGGGATAGGGGATCGGGAGCTGTTTTTT.

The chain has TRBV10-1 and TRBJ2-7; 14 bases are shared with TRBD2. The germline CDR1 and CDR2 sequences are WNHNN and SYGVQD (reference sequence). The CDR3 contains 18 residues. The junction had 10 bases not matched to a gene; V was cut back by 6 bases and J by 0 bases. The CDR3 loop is CASSSGTSGSGGSYEQYF. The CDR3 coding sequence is TGCGCCAGCAGCTCAGGGACTAGCGGGAGCGGGGGCTCCTACGAGCAGTACTTC.

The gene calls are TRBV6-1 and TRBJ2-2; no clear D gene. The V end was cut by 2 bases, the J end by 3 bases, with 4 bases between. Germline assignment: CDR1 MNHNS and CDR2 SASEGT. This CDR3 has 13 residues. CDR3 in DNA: TGTGCCAGCAGTGAATCGGACACCGGGGAGCTGTTTTTT. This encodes CASSESDTGELFF.